This T cell receptor (beta chain) was profiled in a study of blood T cells in healthy people across ages. V lost 3 bases and J 8 bases, leaving 18 bases between the germline ends. Germline values: CDR1 DFQATT, CDR2 SNEGSKA (reference sequence). CDR3 length equals 14 residues. PCR was performed a second time for about 7 to 11 cycles using a sample-barcoded 5' primer and a J-beta primer mix. Tagging of each cDNA molecule was performed by a template-switch adaptor with 12 random nucleotides. There were at least 2.5 million CDR3-containing paired-end reads obtained from each sample. A single record per CDR3 protein comes from TCRdb applying MiXCR to the 5' RACE reads. The data contain more than 650,000 distinct CDR3 sequences, 22% of them singletons.

The sequenced sample consisted of blood. The clonotype originates from a man between 70 and 80 years old in good health. The chain has TRBV20-1 and TRBJ2-3, with D tentatively TRBD2 (5 bases). In nucleotides, the CDR3 is TGCAGTGCTAGTCGAGATCAAGCGGTTCCTACGCAGTATTTT. Translating it yields CSASRDQAVPTQYF.